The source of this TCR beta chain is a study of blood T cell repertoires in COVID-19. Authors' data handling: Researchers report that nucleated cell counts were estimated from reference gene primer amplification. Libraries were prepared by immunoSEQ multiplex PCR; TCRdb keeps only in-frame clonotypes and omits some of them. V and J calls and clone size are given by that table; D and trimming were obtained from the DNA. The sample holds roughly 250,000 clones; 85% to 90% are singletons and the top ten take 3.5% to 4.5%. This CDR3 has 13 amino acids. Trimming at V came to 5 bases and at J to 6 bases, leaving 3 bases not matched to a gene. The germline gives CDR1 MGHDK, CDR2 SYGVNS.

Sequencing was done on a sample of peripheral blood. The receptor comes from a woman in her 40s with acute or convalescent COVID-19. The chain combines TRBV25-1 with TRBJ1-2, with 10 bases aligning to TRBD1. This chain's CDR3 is CASSSGTGDGYTF. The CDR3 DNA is TGTGCCAGCAGTTCCGGGACAGGGGATGGCTACACCTTC.